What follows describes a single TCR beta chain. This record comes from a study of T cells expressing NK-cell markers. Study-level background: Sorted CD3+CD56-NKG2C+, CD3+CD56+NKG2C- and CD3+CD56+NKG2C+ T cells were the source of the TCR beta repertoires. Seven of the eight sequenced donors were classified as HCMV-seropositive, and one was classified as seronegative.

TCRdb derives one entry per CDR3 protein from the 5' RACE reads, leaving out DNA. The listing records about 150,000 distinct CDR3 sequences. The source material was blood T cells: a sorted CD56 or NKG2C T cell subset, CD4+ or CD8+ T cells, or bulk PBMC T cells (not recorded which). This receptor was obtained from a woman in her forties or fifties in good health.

The CDR3 sequence: CASGLPEGQMWETQYF. The chain couples TRBV12-5 to TRBJ2-5; TCRdb's D call, TRBD1, is unchecked because there is no DNA. Germline V gene data show CDR1 as LGHNT and CDR2 as FRNRAP. The length of the CDR3 is 16 residues.